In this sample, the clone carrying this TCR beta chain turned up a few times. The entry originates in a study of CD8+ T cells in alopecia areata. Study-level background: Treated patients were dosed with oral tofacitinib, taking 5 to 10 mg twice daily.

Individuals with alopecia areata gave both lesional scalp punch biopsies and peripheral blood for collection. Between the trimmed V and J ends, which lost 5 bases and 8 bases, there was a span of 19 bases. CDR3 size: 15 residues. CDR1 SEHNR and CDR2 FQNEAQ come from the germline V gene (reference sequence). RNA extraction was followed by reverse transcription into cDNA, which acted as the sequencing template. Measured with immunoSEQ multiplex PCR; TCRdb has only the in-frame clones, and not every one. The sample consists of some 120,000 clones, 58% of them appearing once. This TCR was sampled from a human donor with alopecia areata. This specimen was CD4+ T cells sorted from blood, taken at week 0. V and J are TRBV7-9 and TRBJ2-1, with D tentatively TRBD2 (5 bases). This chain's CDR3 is CASSTSGLYIHEQFF. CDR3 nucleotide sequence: TGTGCCAGCAGCACCAGCGGTCTTTACATCCATGAGCAGTTCTTC.